This T cell receptor (beta chain) was identified in a study of regulatory T cells in long-lasting Graves disease. Study conclusions and caveats: Thyroid tissue went unexamined; only peripheral blood was analyzed.

The TCR beta library used iRepertoire HTBI primers with Arm-PCR amplification of CDR3. TCRdb re-called the multiplex PCR reads with MiXCR, one entry per CDR3 protein. The sample contains about 420,000 distinct CDR3 sequences, roughly 17% of which appear only once. As to this clonotype: Antigen: not known.

Time point: newly diagnosed GD, antithyroid drugs for less than 3 months. RNA isolated from PBMCs was used to make the TCR library. This CDR3 is 12 amino acids long. Germline V gives CDR1 MNHNS, CDR2 SASEGT. Trimming stripped 4 bases from V and 5 bases from J, with 8 bases between. These records were also assigned to another study, of T cells in Graves' hyperthyroidism and ophthalmopathy. From that report: Criteria for exclusion of patients were uncontrolled infection, other autoimmune disease, pregnancy or lactation.

The sequencing here drew on peripheral blood mononuclear cells (PBMCs), taken at new diagnosis, from a patient treated with antithyroid drugs. The clonotype was recovered from a woman under 30 with Graves disease. The chain is built from TRBV6-1 and TRBJ1-2; D is unclear. CDR3 sequence (DNA): TGTGCCAGCAGTGGTCTGACATATGGCTACACCTTC. Translating gives CASSGLTYGYTF.